These T cell receptor beta chains were read from a single sample in a study of T cell responses to AZD1222 COVID-19 vaccine. The method was immunoSEQ multiplex PCR; TCRdb's version includes in-frame clones alone and lacks a portion of them. Among some 150,000 clones listed, around 90% were seen once. This material consisted of peripheral blood, taken on day 0 of AZD1222 vaccination. The origin of the receptors is an adult in good health. The CDR3 runs from the conserved cysteine through the conserved F or W. D genes are given only for firm matches.

TRBJ1-2	13	.	TRBV5-1	TGCGCCAGCAGCTTAGGCAGTAACTATGGCTACACCTTC	CASSLGSNYGYTF
TRBJ2-3	13	.	TRBV27	TGTGCCAGCAGGGGGTGGAGCACAGATACGCAGTATTTT	CASRGWSTDTQYF
TRBJ2-7	17	.	TRBV5-1	TGCGCCAGCAGCTTTTCGATAGGAGGGTTTGAGTCCTACGAGCAGTACTTC	CASSFSIGGFESYEQYF
TRBJ1-1	10	.	TRBV20-1	TGCAGTGCATTTTTCACTGAAGCTTTCTTT	CSAFFTEAFF
TRBJ1-6	14	.	TRBV3-1/TRBV3-2	TGTGCCAGCAGCCAGGGGCCCCATAATTCACCCCTCCACTTT	CASSQGPHNSPLHF
TRBJ1-2	14	.	TRBV6-2/TRBV6-3	TGTGCCAGCAGTTACTCAGGCAGTCACTATGGCTACACCTTC	CASSYSGSHYGYTF
TRBJ1-1	14	.	TRBV7-8	TGTGCCAGCAGCTTAGGGACGGCGAACACTGAAGCTTTCTTT	CASSLGTANTEAFF
TRBJ2-3	19	.	TRBV27	TGTGCCAGCAGTTTACGGGGCCAGGGGTTTCCCTTAGACTCAGATACGCAGTATTTT	CASSLRGQGFPLDSDTQYF
TRBJ1-1	16	.	TRBV7-2	TGTGCCAGCAGCTTATTCGGGGCTCTGACGAACACTGAAGCTTTCTTT	CASSLFGALTNTEAFF
TRBJ2-5	16	.	TRBV13	TGTGCCAGCAGCTTAGGAGGGAGTTTAGGCCAAGAGACCCAGTACTTC	CASSLGGSLGQETQYF
TRBJ2-1	13	.	TRBV5-1	TGCGCCAGCAGCCTCGAAGGGCCCAATGAGCAGTTCTTC	CASSLEGPNEQFF
TRBJ2-5	15	.	TRBV9	TGTGCCAGCAGCTTAACAGGGTTGGCCAGAGAGACCCAGTACTTC	CASSLTGLARETQYF
TRBJ1-5	13	TRBD1	TRBV12-3/TRBV12-4	TGTGCCAGCAGTACGGACAGGAATCAGCCCCAGCATTTT	CASSTDRNQPQHF
TRBJ1-1	13	.	TRBV12-3/TRBV12-4	TGTGCCAGCAGTCAGGTCTTGAGGGCTGAAGCTTTCTTT	CASSQVLRAEAFF
TRBJ2-1	13	.	TRBV11-2	TGTGCCAGCAGCTTTGACAGGAGAGCTGGGCAGTTCTTC	CASSFDRRAGQFF
TRBJ2-3	16	.	TRBV7-2	TGTGCCAGCAGTTTTTCCCGGAAGACCCTGTCAGATACGCAGTATTTT	CASSFSRKTLSDTQYF
TRBJ2-3	13	.	TRBV3-1/TRBV3-2	TGTGCCAGCAGCCCGGGGGGCACAGATACGCAGTATTTT	CASSPGGTDTQYF
TRBJ2-5	13	.	TRBV5-4	TGTGCCAGCAGCTTGCAGGGTCAAGAGACCCAGTACTTC	CASSLQGQETQYF
TRBJ1-1	14	TRBD1	TRBV6-5	TGTGCCAGCAGTTCCGGACAGGCGCGGGATGAAGCTTTCTTT	CASSSGQARDEAFF
TRBJ2-7	13	.	TRBV4-2	TGTGCCAGCAGCCAGTCGACTAACTACGAGCAGTACTTC	CASSQSTNYEQYF